The next 6 T cell receptor beta chains were all read from a single sample in a study of cytomegalovirus exposure and HLA in healthy donors. In the PCR, 60 Vbeta and 13 Jbeta primers were used. This table comes from immunoSEQ multiplex PCR, and its TCRdb copy is limited to in-frame clones, with some not included. Here the sample spans tens of thousands of clones, over 60% being singletons. The sequenced material came from PBMCs. Source of these receptors: a woman aged 40 to 50 in good health and CMV-seropositive.

V usage is TRBV6-6 and J usage is TRBJ2-2; maybe TRBD2 (6 bases). Trimming took off 7 bases at V and 1 base at J, with 13 bases between the two ends. This CDR3 comprises 15 residues. The germline gives CDR1 MNHNY, CDR2 SVGAGI (reference sequence). As DNA, the CDR3 is TGTGCCAGCACCGACGGAGGGTTGAACACCGGGGAGCTGTTTTTT. Translation gives CASTDGGLNTGELFF.

CDR3 loop: CASSGDSGVAYEQYF. The CDR3 bases are TGTGCCAGCTCAGGGGACAGCGGTGTTGCGTACGAGCAGTACTTC. J is TRBJ2-7 and V is TRBV18; 7 nucleotides align to TRBD1. Germline assignment: CDR1 KGHSH and CDR2 LQKENI. This CDR3 spans 15 amino acids. J lost 4 bases, V lost 5 bases, and 11 bases had no gene match.

This chain uses TRBV5-1 with TRBJ2-1; TRBD1 aligns across 9 bases. The V gene end was trimmed by 4 bases and the J gene end by 1 base; junction bases not matched to a gene: 6. The CDR3 loop spans 16 amino acids. Germline CDR1 and CDR2: SGHRS and YFSETQ. CDR3: CASSLGTGWSYNEQFF. The CDR3, as DNA: TGCGCCAGCAGCCTCGGGACAGGGTGGTCCTACAATGAGCAGTTCTTC.

The chain couples TRBV11-2 to TRBJ2-1; a possible D gene is TRBD2 (6 bases). This CDR3 spans 16 amino acids. Deletions cut 6 bases from V and 0 bases from J, with 15 bases between. Germline-derived CDR1 and CDR2 are SGHAT and FQNNGV. In nucleotides, the CDR3 is TGTGCCAGCAGACTCCTTGGGGGGAGCTCCTACAATGAGCAGTTCTTC. It is translated as CASRLLGGSSYNEQFF.

The genes are TRBV19 and TRBJ2-5; the D gene is possibly TRBD2 (7 bases). From germline, CDR1 is LNHDA and CDR2 SQIVND (reference sequence). Trimming left V 3 bases short and J 3 bases short, with 20 bases between. The CDR3 length is 17 residues. The CDR3 region has the DNA TGTGCCAGTAGTATTCGGGGGGCGCGAACTATTGAAGAGACCCAGTACTTC. Protein product: CASSIRGARTIEETQYF.

The genes are TRBV7-3 and TRBJ2-1, with 7 bases identical to TRBD2. Germline V gene lookup returns CDR1 SGHTA and CDR2 FQGTGA. This CDR3 region has 15 residues. The ends lost 2 bases at V and 4 bases at J; junction bases unmatched: 5. CDR3 residues: CASSLAGVSYNEQFF. CDR3 sequence (DNA): TGTGCCAGCAGCTTAGCGGGAGTCTCATACAATGAGCAGTTCTTC.